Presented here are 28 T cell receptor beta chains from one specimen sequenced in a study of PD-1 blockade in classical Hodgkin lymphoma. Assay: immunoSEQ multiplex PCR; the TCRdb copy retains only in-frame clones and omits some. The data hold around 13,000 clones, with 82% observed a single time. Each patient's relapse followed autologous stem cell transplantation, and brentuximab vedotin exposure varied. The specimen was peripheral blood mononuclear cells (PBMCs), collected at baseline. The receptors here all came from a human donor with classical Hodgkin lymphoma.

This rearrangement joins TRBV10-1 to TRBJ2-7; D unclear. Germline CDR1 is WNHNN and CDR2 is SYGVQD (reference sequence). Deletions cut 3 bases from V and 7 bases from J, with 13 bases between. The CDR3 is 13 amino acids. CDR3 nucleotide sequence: TGCGCCAGCAGTGATACGGTCGCGCGGGAGCAGTACTTC. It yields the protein CASSDTVAREQYF.

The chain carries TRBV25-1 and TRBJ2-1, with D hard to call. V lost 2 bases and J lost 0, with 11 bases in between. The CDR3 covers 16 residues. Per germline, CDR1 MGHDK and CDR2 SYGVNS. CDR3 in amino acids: CASSETTPSSYNEQFF. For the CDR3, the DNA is TGTGCCAGCAGTGAAACTACCCCTAGCTCCTACAATGAGCAGTTCTTC.

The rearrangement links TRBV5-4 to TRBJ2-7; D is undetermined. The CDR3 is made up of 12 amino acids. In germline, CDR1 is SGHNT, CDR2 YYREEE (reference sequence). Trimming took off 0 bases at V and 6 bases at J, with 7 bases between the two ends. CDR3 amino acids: CASSLERGEQYF. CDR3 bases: TGTGCCAGCAGCTTGGAGCGAGGCGAGCAGTACTTC. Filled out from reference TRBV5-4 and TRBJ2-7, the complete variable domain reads ETGVTQSPTHLIKTRGQQVTLRCSSQSGHNTVSWYQQALGQGPQFIFQYYREEENGRGNFPPRFSGLQFPNYSSELNVNALELDDSALYLCASSLERGEQYFGPGTRLTVT.

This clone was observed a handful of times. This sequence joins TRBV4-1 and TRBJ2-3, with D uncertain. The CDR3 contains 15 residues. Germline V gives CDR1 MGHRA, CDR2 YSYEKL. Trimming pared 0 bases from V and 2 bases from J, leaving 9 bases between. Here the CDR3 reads CASSQESHNTDTQYF. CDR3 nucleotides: TGCGCCAGCAGCCAAGAGTCACACAACACAGATACGCAGTATTTT.

As DNA, the CDR3 is TGTGCCAGCAGCTTTGGGGGAACAGTTACATCCTACGAGCAGTACTTC. Amino acids: CASSFGGTVTSYEQYF. This chain connects TRBV7-2 to TRBJ2-7; D may be TRBD1 or TRBD2 (5 bases each). V was trimmed by 3 bases and J by 1 base, leaving 16 bases between them. This CDR3 is built from 16 residues. The germline CDR1 and CDR2 sequences are SGHTA and FQGNSA.

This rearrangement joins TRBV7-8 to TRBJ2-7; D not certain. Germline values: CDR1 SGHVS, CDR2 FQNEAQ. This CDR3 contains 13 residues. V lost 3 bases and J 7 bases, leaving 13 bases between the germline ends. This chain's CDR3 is CASSFLKLGEQYF. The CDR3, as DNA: TGTGCCAGCAGCTTTCTAAAGCTGGGGGAGCAGTACTTC.

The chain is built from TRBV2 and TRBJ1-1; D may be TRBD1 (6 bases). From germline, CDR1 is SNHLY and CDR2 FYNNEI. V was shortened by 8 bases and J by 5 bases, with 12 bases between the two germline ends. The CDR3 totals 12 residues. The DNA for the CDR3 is TGTGCCAGCTGTCGGGGGCAAACTGAAGCTTTCTTT. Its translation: CASCRGQTEAFF.

The CDR3: CASRGPSYEQYF. In DNA form, the CDR3 reads TGTGCCAGTAGAGGGCCCTCCTACGAGCAGTACTTC. The rearrangement uses TRBV19 and TRBJ2-7, with no clear D. Trimming took off 6 bases at V and 0 bases at J, with 6 bases between the two ends. The CDR3 consists of 12 residues. Per the germline V gene, CDR1 is LNHDA and CDR2 is SQIVND (reference sequence).

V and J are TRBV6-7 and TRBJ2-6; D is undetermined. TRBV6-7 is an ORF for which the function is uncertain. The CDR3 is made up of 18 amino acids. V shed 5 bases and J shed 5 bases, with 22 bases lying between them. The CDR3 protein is CASSNYMRIYSRANVLTF. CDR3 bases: TGTGCCAGCAGTAACTATATGCGTATTTACAGTCGGGCCAACGTCCTGACTTTC.

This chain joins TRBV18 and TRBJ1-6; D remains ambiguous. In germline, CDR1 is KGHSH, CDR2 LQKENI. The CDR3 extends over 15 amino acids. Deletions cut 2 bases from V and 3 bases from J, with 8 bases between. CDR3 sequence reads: CASSPTGDYNSPLHF. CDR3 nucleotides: TGTGCCAGCTCACCAACGGGTGACTATAATTCACCCCTCCACTTT. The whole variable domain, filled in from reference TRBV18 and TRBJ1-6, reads NAGVMQNPRHLVRRRGQEARLRCSPMKGHSHVYWYRQLPEEGLKFMVYLQKENIIDESGMPKERFSAEFPKEGPSILRIQQVVRGDSAAYFCASSPTGDYNSPLHFGNGTRLTVT.

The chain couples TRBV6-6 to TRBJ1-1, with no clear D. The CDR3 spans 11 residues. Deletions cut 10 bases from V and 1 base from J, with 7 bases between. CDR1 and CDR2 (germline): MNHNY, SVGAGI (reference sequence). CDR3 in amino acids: CAIRGNTEAFF. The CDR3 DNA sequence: TGTGCCATACGAGGGAACACTGAAGCTTTCTTT.

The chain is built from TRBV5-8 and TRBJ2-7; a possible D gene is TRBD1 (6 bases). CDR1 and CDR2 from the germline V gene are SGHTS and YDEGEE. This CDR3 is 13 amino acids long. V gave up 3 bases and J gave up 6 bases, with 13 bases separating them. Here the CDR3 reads CASSSQQGSEQYF. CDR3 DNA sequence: TGTGCCAGCAGCTCGCAACAGGGTTCCGAGCAGTACTTC.

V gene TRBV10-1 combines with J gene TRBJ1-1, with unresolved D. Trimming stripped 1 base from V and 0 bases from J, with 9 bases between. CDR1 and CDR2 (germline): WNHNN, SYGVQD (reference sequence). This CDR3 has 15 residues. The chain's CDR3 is CASSELAALNTEAFF. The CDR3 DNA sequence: TGCGCCAGCAGTGAGTTGGCGGCGTTGAACACTGAAGCTTTCTTT.

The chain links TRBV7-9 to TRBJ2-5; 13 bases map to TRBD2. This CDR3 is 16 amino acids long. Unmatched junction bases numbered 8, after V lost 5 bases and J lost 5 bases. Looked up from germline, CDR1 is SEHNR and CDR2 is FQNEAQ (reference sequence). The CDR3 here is CASSRLAGGVRETQYF. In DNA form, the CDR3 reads TGTGCCAGCAGCCGACTAGCGGGAGGAGTTAGGGAGACCCAGTACTTC.

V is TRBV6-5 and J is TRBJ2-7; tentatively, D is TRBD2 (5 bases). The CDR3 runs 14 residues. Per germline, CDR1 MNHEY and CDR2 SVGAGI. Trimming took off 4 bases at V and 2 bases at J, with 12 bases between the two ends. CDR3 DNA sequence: TGTGCCAGCAGTTCGGGGTGGCAGACCTACGAGCAGTACTTC. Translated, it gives CASSSGWQTYEQYF.

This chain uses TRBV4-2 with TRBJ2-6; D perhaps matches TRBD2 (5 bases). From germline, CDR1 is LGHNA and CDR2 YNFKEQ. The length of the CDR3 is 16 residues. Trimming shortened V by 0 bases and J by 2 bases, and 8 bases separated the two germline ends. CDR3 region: CASSQEWRTGANVLTF. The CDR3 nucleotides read TGTGCCAGCAGCCAAGAATGGAGGACTGGGGCCAACGTCCTGACTTTC.

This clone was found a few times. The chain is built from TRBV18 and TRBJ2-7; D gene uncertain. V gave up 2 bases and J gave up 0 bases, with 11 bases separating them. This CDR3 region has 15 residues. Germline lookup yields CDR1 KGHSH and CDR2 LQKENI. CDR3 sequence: CASSPDGHRSYEQYF. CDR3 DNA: TGTGCCAGCTCACCAGATGGGCACCGCTCCTACGAGCAGTACTTC.

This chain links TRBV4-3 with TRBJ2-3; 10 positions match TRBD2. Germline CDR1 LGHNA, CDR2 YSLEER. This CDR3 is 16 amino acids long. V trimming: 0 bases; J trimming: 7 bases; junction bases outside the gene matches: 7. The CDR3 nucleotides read TGCGCCAGCAGCCAAGATCCAGCGGGGGGGCCGAATACGCAGTATTTT. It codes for CASSQDPAGGPNTQYF.

Here the CDR3 DNA reads TGTGCCAGCAGCTTAGACAGGGCTGGCTCTGGAAACACCATATATTTT. Translation: CASSLDRAGSGNTIYF. The chain joins TRBV7-8 to TRBJ1-3; a weak D match, TRBD1 (6 bases). Germline V gene lookup returns CDR1 SGHVS and CDR2 FQNEAQ. The CDR3 covers 16 residues. Trimming removed 1 base from V and 0 bases from J, with 10 bases in between. Looking up the rest from reference TRBV7-8 and TRBJ1-3 gives the full variable domain: GAGVSQSPRYKVAKRGQDVALRCDPISGHVSLFWYQQALGQGPEFLTYFQNEAQLDKSGLPSDRFFAERPEGSVSTLKIQRTQQEDSAVYLCASSLDRAGSGNTIYFGEGSWLTVV.

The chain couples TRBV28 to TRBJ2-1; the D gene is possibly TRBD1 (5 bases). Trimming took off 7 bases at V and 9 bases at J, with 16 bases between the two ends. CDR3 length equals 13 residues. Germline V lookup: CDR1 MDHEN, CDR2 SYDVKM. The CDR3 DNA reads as TGTGCCAGCACCTCGCCCCAGGGAATTGAGCAGTTCTTC. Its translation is CASTSPQGIEQFF. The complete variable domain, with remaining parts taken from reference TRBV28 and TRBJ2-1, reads DVKVTQSSRYLVKRTGEKVFLECVQDMDHENMFWYRQDPGLGLRLIYFSYDVKMKEKGDIPEGYSVSREKKERFSLILESASTNQTSMYLCASTSPQGIEQFFGPGTRLTVL.

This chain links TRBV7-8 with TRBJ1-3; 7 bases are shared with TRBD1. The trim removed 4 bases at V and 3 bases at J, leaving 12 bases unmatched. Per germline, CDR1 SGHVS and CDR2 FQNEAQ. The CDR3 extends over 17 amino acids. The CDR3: CASSSGGAGVYGNTIYF. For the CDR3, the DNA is TGTGCCAGCAGCTCAGGGGGTGCAGGGGTGTATGGAAACACCATATATTTT.

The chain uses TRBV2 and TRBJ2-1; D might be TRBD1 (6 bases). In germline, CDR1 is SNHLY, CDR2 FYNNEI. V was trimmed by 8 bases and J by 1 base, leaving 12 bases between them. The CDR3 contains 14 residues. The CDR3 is CASDEGESYNEQFF. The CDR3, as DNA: TGTGCCAGCGACGAGGGGGAGTCCTACAATGAGCAGTTCTTC.

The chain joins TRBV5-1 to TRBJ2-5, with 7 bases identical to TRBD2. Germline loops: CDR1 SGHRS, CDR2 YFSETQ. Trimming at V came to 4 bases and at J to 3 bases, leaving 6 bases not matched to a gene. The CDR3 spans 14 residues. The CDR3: CASSRWGGEETQYF. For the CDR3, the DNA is TGCGCCAGCAGCAGGTGGGGGGGAGAAGAGACCCAGTACTTC.

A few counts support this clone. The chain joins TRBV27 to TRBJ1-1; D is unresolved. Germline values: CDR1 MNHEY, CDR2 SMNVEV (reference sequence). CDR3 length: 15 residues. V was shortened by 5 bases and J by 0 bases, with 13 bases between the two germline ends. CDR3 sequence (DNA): TGTGCCAGCAGTCTCTCCCAGAGTATGAACACTGAAGCTTTCTTT. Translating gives CASSLSQSMNTEAFF.

CDR3 sequence reads: CATSQRDRSVIGQYF. The CDR3 DNA sequence: TGTGCCACCAGTCAGAGAGATCGTAGCGTGATCGGACAGTACTTC. This chain joins TRBV15 and TRBJ2-7, with a weak D call TRBD2 (5 bases). Trimming took off 6 bases at V and 10 bases at J, with 25 bases between the two ends. Germline-derived CDR1 and CDR2 are LNHNV and YYDKDF (reference sequence). The CDR3 runs 15 residues.

This chain's CDR3 is CASSWGVVANEKLFF. In DNA form, the CDR3 reads TGTGCCAGCAGCTGGGGGGTGGTGGCTAATGAAAAACTGTTTTTT. V gene TRBV5-4 combines with J gene TRBJ1-4; D is possibly TRBD1 (5 bases). Per the germline V gene, CDR1 is SGHNT and CDR2 is YYREEE (reference sequence). Trimming left V 3 bases short and J 3 bases short, with 12 bases between. This CDR3 is 15 amino acids long.

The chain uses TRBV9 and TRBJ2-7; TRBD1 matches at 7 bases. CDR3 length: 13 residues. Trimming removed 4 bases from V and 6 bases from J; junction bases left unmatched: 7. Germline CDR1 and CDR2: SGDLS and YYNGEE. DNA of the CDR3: TGTGCCAGCAGCCCAAGACAGGGACGCGAGCAGTACTTC. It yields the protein CASSPRQGREQYF.

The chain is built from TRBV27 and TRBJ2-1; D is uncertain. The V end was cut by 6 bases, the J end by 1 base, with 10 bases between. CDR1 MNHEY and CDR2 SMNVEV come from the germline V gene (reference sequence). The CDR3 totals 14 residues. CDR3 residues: CASSPLGSYNEQFF. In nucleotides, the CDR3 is TGTGCCAGCAGCCCTTTGGGGTCCTACAATGAGCAGTTCTTC.